The T cell receptor beta chain under discussion was sequenced for a study of cytomegalovirus exposure and HLA in healthy donors. PCR amplification relied on 60 Vbeta primers (plus 13 Jbeta primers). This table comes from immunoSEQ multiplex PCR, and its TCRdb copy is limited to in-frame clones, with some not included. The sample has 100,000 or so clones, around 72% seen once; the top ten hold about 5%. This CDR3 contains 17 residues. CDR1 is LGHNA and CDR2 is YSLEER in the germline V gene. Between the trimmed V and J ends, which lost 0 bases and 7 bases, there was a span of 21 bases. The sequence derives from a male donor in good health and CMV-seronegative. The gene calls are TRBV4-3 and TRBJ1-2; tentatively, D is TRBD1 (6 bases). Sequences were obtained from PBMCs. The DNA for the CDR3 is TGCGCCAGCAGCCAAGATACGGGGGGCCCTAGGAGTGGTGGCTACACCTTC. Its protein is CASSQDTGGPRSGGYTF.